These 14 T cell receptor beta chains were all obtained from the same sample, sequenced in a study of cytomegalovirus exposure and HLA in healthy donors. Sequencing used immunoSEQ multiplex PCR; TCRdb keeps in-frame clones, though not all of them. Among some 150,000 clones, approximately 88% were seen once, and the ten largest hold over 3%. Input material: PBMCs. All receptors derive from a woman aged 18-29 years in good health and CMV-seropositive.

The chain carries TRBV29-1 and TRBJ2-2; 15 nucleotides agree with TRBD2. J was trimmed by 5 bases and V by 6 bases; bases with no gene match: 4. Per germline, CDR1 SQVTM and CDR2 ANQGSEA. The CDR3 is made up of 15 amino acids. CDR3 DNA sequence: TGCAGCGTCGCCGGGACTAGCGGGGGGACCGGGGAGCTGTTTTTT. Translating gives CSVAGTSGGTGELFF.

V usage is TRBV11-3 and J usage is TRBJ2-7, with D possibly matching TRBD1 (6 bases). The germline CDR1 and CDR2 sequences are SGHNT and YENEEA. V lost 2 bases, J lost 4 bases, and 24 bases lay in between. CDR3 length: 18 amino acids. The CDR3 nucleotides read TGTGCCAGCAGCTTAAACCCCGCTCCGGGGACATATCGTTACGAGCAGTACTTC. This gives the protein CASSLNPAPGTYRYEQYF.

This clone came up once. The rearrangement links TRBV11-3 to TRBJ2-5; no clear D. The ends were cut back, 5 bases at V and 1 base at J, with 5 bases in the middle. The CDR3 is made up of 12 amino acids. Per the germline V gene, CDR1 is SGHNT and CDR2 is YENEEA. Here the CDR3 reads CASSNTQETQYF. The CDR3 region has the DNA TGTGCCAGCAGCAACACCCAAGAGACCCAGTACTTC.

The chain combines TRBV7-6 with TRBJ2-7; D not resolved. V lost 3 bases to trimming and J lost 7 bases, with 19 bases between them. CDR3 length equals 15 residues. Looked up from germline, CDR1 is SGHVS and CDR2 is FNYEAQ. The CDR3 DNA reads TGTGCCAGCAGCTTTTCCCCGACGGCCGTGGAGGAGCAGTACTTC. This codes for CASSFSPTAVEEQYF.

The rearrangement uses TRBV4-2 and TRBJ2-7; tentatively, D is TRBD2 (6 bases). The CDR3 totals 13 residues. V was trimmed by 0 bases and J by 8 bases, leaving 11 bases between them. Germline assignment: CDR1 LGHNA and CDR2 YNFKEQ. CDR3 loop: CASSQDRTNKQYF. In nucleotides, the CDR3 is TGTGCCAGCAGCCAAGATCGGACTAACAAGCAGTACTTC.

This rearrangement joins TRBV10-3 to TRBJ2-5, with 13 nucleotides matching TRBD2. CDR3 length equals 16 residues. Per the germline V gene, CDR1 is ENHRY and CDR2 is SYGVKD. With V trimmed by 6 bases and J by 1 base, 5 bases remained unmatched. In DNA form, the CDR3 reads TGTGCCATCAGACAAGGACTAGCGGGAGCCCAAGAGACCCAGTACTTC. Residues: CAIRQGLAGAQETQYF.

This chain links TRBV6-1 with TRBJ2-6; tentatively, D is TRBD1 (6 bases). This CDR3 has 15 amino acids. Between the trimmed V and J ends, which lost 6 bases and 7 bases, there was a span of 16 bases. Germline values: CDR1 MNHNS, CDR2 SASEGT. The CDR3 coding sequence is TGTGCCAGCAGCGTCGGGGACAACAACGCCAACGTCCTGACTTTC. It is translated as CASSVGDNNANVLTF.

This clone turned up a few times. The rearrangement links TRBV18 to TRBJ2-7, with a weak D call TRBD2 (6 bases). V was trimmed by 4 bases and J by 2 bases, leaving 12 bases between them. Per the germline V gene, CDR1 is KGHSH and CDR2 is LQKENI. There are 14 residues in the CDR3. CDR3 bases: TGTGCCAGCTCACTGGAGGGGCGGACCTACGAGCAGTACTTC. It encodes CASSLEGRTYEQYF.

The rearrangement links TRBV6-6 to TRBJ2-7; tentative D call: TRBD1 (6 bases). Trimming took off 6 bases at V and 2 bases at J, with 11 bases between the two ends. The CDR3 has 13 amino acids. Germline CDR1 MNHNY, CDR2 SVGAGI (reference sequence). The CDR3 sequence is CASRSDRTYEQYF. The CDR3 coding sequence is TGTGCCAGCAGATCCGACAGGACCTACGAGCAGTACTTC.

This clone has a single count. The rearrangement links TRBV4-3 to TRBJ1-2; D perhaps matches TRBD1 (5 bases). The CDR3 contains 15 residues. The V end was cut by 4 bases, the J end by 0 bases, with 12 bases between. CDR1 LGHNA and CDR2 YSLEER come from the germline V gene. The CDR3 DNA follows: TGCGCCAGCAGCCCGAGGGGAGGGCCTAACTATGGCTACACCTTC. This encodes CASSPRGGPNYGYTF.

This CDR3 is CASIDRTGNYGYTF. CDR3 DNA: TGTGCCAGCATCGATAGGACAGGGAACTATGGCTACACCTTC. The rearrangement uses TRBV28 and TRBJ1-2, with 8 positions matching TRBD1. CDR1 is MDHEN and CDR2 is SYDVKM in the germline V gene. V was clipped by 7 bases and J by 2 bases; unmatched bases: 6. The CDR3 is 14 residues long.

CDR3 residues: CASETEIGYEQYF. CDR3 nucleotides: TGTGCCAGCGAGACAGAGATCGGCTACGAGCAGTACTTC. The V call is TRBV18, the J call TRBJ2-7, with D possibly TRBD1 on 5 matching bases. Germline loops: CDR1 KGHSH, CDR2 LQKENI. This CDR3 spans 13 amino acids. Between the trimmed V and J ends, which lost 8 bases and 3 bases, there was a span of 14 bases.

This chain's CDR3 is CASSPRLAGGPWADTQYF. CDR3 bases: TGTGCCAGCAGCCCCCGGCTAGCGGGAGGGCCTTGGGCAGATACGCAGTATTTT. The rearrangement joins TRBV13 to TRBJ2-3; TRBD2 matches 12 bases. The V gene's germline CDR1 is PRHDT and CDR2 FYEKMQ (reference sequence). With V trimmed by 5 bases and J by 4 bases, 13 bases remained unmatched. The CDR3 covers 18 residues.

The V gene is TRBV19, the J gene TRBJ2-6; D not certain. Per germline, CDR1 LNHDA and CDR2 SQIVND (reference sequence). The CDR3 is 16 residues long. Trimming removed 4 bases from V and 0 bases from J, with 10 bases in between. Written as DNA, the CDR3 is TGTGCCAGTAGTAGAGACATCTACTCTGGGGCCAACGTCCTGACTTTC. Protein product: CASSRDIYSGANVLTF.